A single sample gave rise to the 19 T cell receptor beta chains below, sequenced in a study of blood T cell repertoires in COVID-19. Profiled with immunoSEQ multiplex PCR; TCRdb holds only in-frame clones, not every one. This table holds roughly 200,000 clones, about four fifths found once. Sequencing was carried out using peripheral blood. Receptor source: a man in his fifties with active or convalescent COVID-19.

V usage is TRBV20-1 and J usage is TRBJ1-1; tentatively, D is TRBD1 (6 bases). The CDR3 spans 11 residues. V lost 5 bases, J lost 7 bases, and 11 bases lay in between. Germline CDR1 and CDR2: DFQATT and SNEGSKA (reference sequence). The CDR3 sequence is CSAGGQFEAFF. In DNA, the CDR3 is TGCAGTGCTGGCGGACAGTTTGAAGCTTTCTTT.

Only one count was recorded for this clone. The chain has TRBV7-9 and TRBJ1-3, with no clear D. CDR3 length: 15 residues. Trimming took off 5 bases at V and 0 bases at J, with 11 bases between the two ends. Germline V gives CDR1 SEHNR, CDR2 FQNEAQ (reference sequence). Here the CDR3 DNA reads TGTGCCAGCAGCGCGGACGGGAGCTCTGGAAACACCATATATTTT. Its protein product is CASSADGSSGNTIYF.

The rearrangement links TRBV7-2 to TRBJ1-5; TRBD1 matches at 8 bases. The J segment lost 5 bases and the V segment lost 5 bases, leaving 8 bases of the junction unmatched. From germline, CDR1 is SGHTA and CDR2 FQGNSA. CDR3 size: 15 residues. CDR3 sequence reads: CASSPRTGMDQPQHF. The DNA for the CDR3 is TGTGCCAGCAGCCCTCGGACAGGGATGGATCAGCCCCAGCATTTT. The variable domain in full, completed from reference TRBV7-2 and TRBJ1-5, reads GAGVSQSPSNKVTEKGKDVELRCDPISGHTALYWYRQSLGQGLEFLIYFQGNSAPDKSGLPSDRFSAERTGGSVSTLTIQRTQQEDSAVYLCASSPRTGMDQPQHFGDGTRLSIL.

This chain uses TRBV19 with TRBJ1-2; D gene unclear. The CDR3 is 16 amino acids. With 8 bases removed from V and 4 bases from J, the gap between germline ends came to 23 bases. The germline CDR1 and CDR2 sequences are LNHDA and SQIVND (reference sequence). CDR3 coding DNA: TGTGCCAGTTGCTTTAGACACGGAGGAACTCCCTATGGCTACACCTTC. Its protein product is CASCFRHGGTPYGYTF.

This chain links TRBV7-2 with TRBJ2-1; 7 bases are shared with TRBD2. The CDR3 contains 15 residues. V lost 3 bases to trimming and J lost 6 bases; unmatched junction nucleotides: 8. Germline CDR1 and CDR2: SGHTA and FQGNSA. The CDR3 coding sequence is TGTGCCAGCAGCTTGCGGGGGAGGCCTTCCAATGAGCAGTTCTTC. Protein: CASSLRGRPSNEQFF. The variable domain in full, completed from reference TRBV7-2 and TRBJ2-1, reads GAGVSQSPSNKVTEKGKDVELRCDPISGHTALYWYRQSLGQGLEFLIYFQGNSAPDKSGLPSDRFSAERTGGSVSTLTIQRTQQEDSAVYLCASSLRGRPSNEQFFGPGTRLTVL.

This clone was detected only a few times. For the CDR3, the DNA is TGTGCCAGCAGTTCGGGACAGGGTTTCACTGAAGCTTTCTTT. Translating it yields CASSSGQGFTEAFF. The rearrangement links TRBV27 to TRBJ1-1, with TRBD1 matching 9 bases. V lost 4 bases, J lost 4 bases, and 4 bases stayed unmatched. This CDR3 region has 14 residues. The germline V gene has CDR1 MNHEY and CDR2 SMNVEV (reference sequence).

This chain connects TRBV5-1 to TRBJ1-2; TRBD1 aligns across 7 bases. This CDR3 has 13 amino acids. Germline V gene lookup returns CDR1 SGHRS and CDR2 YFSETQ. The V segment lost 4 bases and the J segment 8 bases; nucleotides outside the gene matches: 8. In DNA, the CDR3 is TGCGCCAGCAGCCCTGACAGGGAGTCGGGCTACACCTTC. Its translation: CASSPDRESGYTF.

This CDR3 reads CASSQRAGVLPEQYF. CDR3 DNA: TGTGCCAGCAGCCAAAGAGCGGGGGTGCTACCCGAGCAGTACTTC. V is TRBV3-1 (or the pseudogene TRBV3-2) and J is TRBJ2-7, with TRBD2 matching 8 bases. Germline trimming cut 2 bases from V and 6 bases from J; bases unmatched to any gene: 9. This CDR3 contains 15 residues. Germline V CDR1 and CDR2: LGHDT, YNNKEL (reference sequence).

This chain uses TRBV7-2 with TRBJ2-5; 9 bases match TRBD2. V trimming: 1 base; J trimming: 3 bases; junction bases outside the gene matches: 6. The germline gives CDR1 SGHTA, CDR2 FQGNSA. The CDR3 consists of 16 residues. CDR3 in DNA: TGTGCCAGCAGCTTAGAAGCGGGGGGCGTTGAAGAGACCCAGTACTTC. Its translation is CASSLEAGGVEETQYF.

The V and J genes are TRBV5-4 and TRBJ2-7, with 9 bases aligning to TRBD2. Germline CDR1 SGHNT, CDR2 YYREEE (reference sequence). The CDR3 sequence is 15 residues long. V lost 0 bases and J lost 4; bases outside the gene matches: 5. The DNA for the CDR3 is TGTGCCAGCAGCTTGGCTAGCGGGGCCTTATACGAGCAGTACTTC. It encodes CASSLASGALYEQYF.

The rearrangement links TRBV27 to TRBJ1-2, with no clear D. CDR1 and CDR2 from the germline V gene are MNHEY and SMNVEV (reference sequence). This CDR3 is built from 14 residues. Trimming removed 5 bases from V and 7 bases from J, with 17 bases in between. The CDR3 DNA is TGTGCCAGCAGTATGGCGCGAGGGAGGAGTGGCTACACCTTC. It translates to CASSMARGRSGYTF.

This chain connects TRBV10-3 to TRBJ2-7; D may be TRBD2 (6 bases). This CDR3 region has 14 residues. The V gene's germline CDR1 is ENHRY and CDR2 SYGVKD. Trimming pared 4 bases from V and 2 bases from J, leaving 12 bases between. As DNA, the CDR3 is TGTGCCATCAGTGCGGGGGACGGTACCTACGAGCAGTACTTC. It codes for CAISAGDGTYEQYF.

The rearrangement joins TRBV2 to TRBJ2-3; the D gene is possibly TRBD1 (5 bases). Germline lookup yields CDR1 SNHLY and CDR2 FYNNEI. The CDR3 spans 14 residues. V was pared by 6 bases and J by 1 base, with 11 bases between. DNA of the CDR3: TGTGCCAGCAGGAATATCAGGGGCACAGATACGCAGTATTTT. This sequence encodes CASRNIRGTDTQYF.

This clone has more than one count but fewer than ten. This sequence joins TRBV3-1 (or the pseudogene TRBV3-2) and TRBJ2-3, with 8 bases identical to TRBD2. V lost 0 bases to trimming and J lost 6 bases; unmatched junction nucleotides: 11. CDR1 and CDR2 (germline): LGHDT, YNNKEL (reference sequence). The CDR3 covers 17 residues. The DNA of the CDR3 is TGTGCCAGCAGCCAAGATAGGCTAGCGGGCCCGGGGGATACGCAGTATTTT. Translating gives CASSQDRLAGPGDTQYF.

This clone came up once. The chain carries TRBV29-1 and TRBJ1-5, with 10 positions matching TRBD1. J lost 8 bases, V lost 6 bases, and 7 bases had no gene match. Germline loops: CDR1 SQVTM, CDR2 ANQGSEA. This CDR3 is built from 13 residues. The CDR3 DNA follows: TGCAGCGTGGGGGGACAGGGGAGCGAGCCCCAGCATTTT. Its translation: CSVGGQGSEPQHF.

The J gene is TRBJ2-1, the V gene TRBV30; D gene ambiguous. V was trimmed by 2 bases and J by 7 bases, leaving 9 bases between them. From germline, CDR1 is GTSNPN and CDR2 SVGIG (reference sequence). The CDR3 spans 12 residues. This CDR3 reads CAWSSPVNEQFF. The CDR3 coding sequence is TGTGCCTGGAGTTCCCCTGTTAATGAGCAGTTCTTC.

Here the CDR3 reads CASSQTFYNSGNTIYF. DNA of the CDR3: TGTGCCAGCAGCCAAACCTTTTACAACTCTGGAAACACCATATATTTT. The gene calls are TRBV4-2 and TRBJ1-3; D call uncertain. Germline V gene lookup returns CDR1 LGHNA and CDR2 YNFKEQ. CDR3 length: 16 amino acids. V dropped 2 bases and J dropped 0 bases, with 11 bases sitting between them.

The chain joins TRBV6-2 or TRBV6-3 to TRBJ1-6, with 7 positions matching TRBD1. Per germline, CDR1 MNHEY and CDR2 SVGEGT. This CDR3 region has 15 residues. Trimming took 6 bases from V and 10 from J; bases not matched to a gene: 12. The CDR3 DNA reads as TGTGCCAGCAGCAGGGACAGCCGCTGGGCATCACCCCTCCACTTT. Residues: CASSRDSRWASPLHF.

The count of this clone is one. V gene TRBV15 combines with J gene TRBJ2-2; 7 bases agree with TRBD1. After removal of 8 bases from V and 5 bases from J, the junction contained 5 bases not matched to a gene. Germline V gene data show CDR1 as LNHNV and CDR2 as YYDKDF (reference sequence). The CDR3 loop spans 13 amino acids. CDR3 in amino acids: CATGTVSTGELFF. The CDR3 DNA sequence: TGTGCCACCGGGACAGTTAGTACCGGGGAGCTGTTTTTT.